One T cell receptor beta chain is described in this entry. TCRdb keeps only in-frame clones here, not all; method: immunoSEQ multiplex PCR. The sample shows more than 300,000 clones, roughly 94% of them seen only once. This record belongs to a study of shared T cell receptors in the human thymus. Trimming cost V 4 bases and J 10 bases; bases outside gene matches: 14. The CDR3 has 16 residues. Germline CDR1 reads SGHNT; CDR2 reads YYREEE (reference sequence). The origin of this receptor is a human donor. The sample consisted of thymocytes. The gene calls are TRBV5-4 and TRBJ1-4; the match to TRBD1 covers 9 bases. This CDR3 is CASSPNGTGRAGKLFF. DNA for the CDR3: TGTGCCAGCAGCCCCAACGGGACAGGGAGGGCCGGAAAACTGTTTTTT. Full variable domain (outside the CDR3, taken from reference TRBV5-4 and TRBJ1-4): ETGVTQSPTHLIKTRGQQVTLRCSSQSGHNTVSWYQQALGQGPQFIFQYYREEENGRGNFPPRFSGLQFPNYSSELNVNALELDDSALYLCASSPNGTGRAGKLFFGSGTQLSVL.